The entry below describes one TCR beta chain. The table lists this clone with a few counts. Its binding antigen is unknown. No base-level quality is on record; no much larger clone is a single base apart. Each donor gave one peripheral blood draw, averaging approximately 120 mL, which was collected into heparinised tubes. A BD FACSAria II and a panel including CD45RO, CCR7, CD25, CD127, CD95 and CD27 were used to sort naive, central memory, regulatory and stem cell-like memory CD4+ T cells. A purity above 98% was achieved for all sorted populations. PBMCs were isolated right away by Lymphoprep density gradient centrifugation and were stained directly, without culture. So that batch effects would be minimized, each experiment stained and sorted samples in pairs, pairing one healthy donor with one patient. All of the isolated RNA was reverse transcribed with the High Capacity cDNA Reverse Transcription Kit, so expressed TCRB transcripts were sequenced. Deep immunoSEQ sequencing was performed on naive, central memory and regulatory T cell samples, with an average of about 3.57 million total reads per sample. Sorted cells were lysed in RLT buffer, and RNA was extracted using DNase-treated RNeasy Micro or Mini kits according to cell number. To prevent cross-contamination, each cell subset was processed individually, whereas patient and healthy donor samples were processed jointly. Using the immunoSEQ multiplex PCR, TCRB sequences were amplified from cDNA into 87-bp fragments spanning the CDR3 region. The amplicons were sequenced using the Illumina HiSeq platform. As for how the authors treated the data: PCR bias was computationally corrected using synthetic template baselines, reads within Hamming distance 2 were collapsed, and singletons that could not be merged were discarded. By aligning reads against IMGT, V, D and J genes, CDR3 length, and insertions or deletions at six rearrangement sites were assigned. Within each subset, clonotype counts were normalized to sorted cell number, after which true diversity and Gini coefficients were computed with the tcR R package. Repertoire sharing was quantified using the overlap coefficient calculated on TCRB nucleotide sequences. Out-of-frame TCRB sequences from naive cells were analyzed as a proxy for the pre-selection repertoire. Drawn from immuneACCESS, this table holds only the in-frame rearrangements with V and J called that TCRdb kept. Clones are partly lost; checked studies trace under half to an unresolved V gene and leave the rest unexplained. The DNA was the basis for D and trimming; V, J and clone size are from that table. Recorded for this sample are 500,000 to 800,000 clones; over 10% of them occurred a single time. The ten largest clones capture 0.095% to 0.15% of the sample.

The data derive from a study of beta chain features in type 1 diabetes listed by TCRdb under 2018. As for the study more broadly: Patients and healthy donors did not differ in mean age, gender distribution, total cell number or subset yield. A total of roughly 100 million sorted cells were examined across all samples, and RNA yield correlated strongly with the number of cells per subset. The study compared TCRB repertoires of sorted circulating CD4+ T cell subsets between recently diagnosed type 1 diabetes patients and matched healthy donors. Regulatory and stem cell-like memory subsets were isolated from only 8 patients and roughly eight healthy donors, whereas naive and central memory subsets came from all 30 or so donors. The investigation overall reported the following: Naive, central memory and regulatory TCRB repertoires appeared to be more alike among patients than among healthy donors. Because the HLA sub-analyses included only small numbers of individuals, any influence of HLA type on TCRB rearrangement was left unresolved. PCR might favor shorter templates, but patient and control samples were amplified and corrected together, so any skew would affect both groups equally. Because cDNA rather than genomic DNA was sequenced, highly expressing activated cells could have been over-represented, although no difference in activation and CD3 levels was found between groups. In all four CD4+ subsets, TCRB CDR3 length was moderately but significantly shorter in type 1 diabetes patients. At VDJ recombination sites, type 1 diabetes patients had fewer insertions and more deleted nucleotides, which implies abnormalities in thymic rearrangement.

There are 15 amino acids in the CDR3, from cysteine to phenylalanine inclusive. The retained sequence is limited to the CDR3, 45 bases, with the frame set at the first base. Via the germline V gene, CDR1 is SQVTM and CDR2 ANQGSEA. Trimmed from V: 2 bases; trimmed from J: 3 bases; junction bases lacking a gene match: 6. This TCR was sampled from a man aged 30 to 45 with type 1 diabetes. The chain employs TRBV29-1 and TRBJ2-3; the junction holds 9 bases that match TRBD2. The sequenced material came from naive CD4+ T cells from blood. The cell subset or site tag for this specimen amounts to: true naive CD4+ T cells. The DNA sequence is given as TGCAGCGTTGAATATCTGGCGGGGGGGACAGATACGCAGTATTTT. This yields the protein CSVEYLAGGTDTQYF.